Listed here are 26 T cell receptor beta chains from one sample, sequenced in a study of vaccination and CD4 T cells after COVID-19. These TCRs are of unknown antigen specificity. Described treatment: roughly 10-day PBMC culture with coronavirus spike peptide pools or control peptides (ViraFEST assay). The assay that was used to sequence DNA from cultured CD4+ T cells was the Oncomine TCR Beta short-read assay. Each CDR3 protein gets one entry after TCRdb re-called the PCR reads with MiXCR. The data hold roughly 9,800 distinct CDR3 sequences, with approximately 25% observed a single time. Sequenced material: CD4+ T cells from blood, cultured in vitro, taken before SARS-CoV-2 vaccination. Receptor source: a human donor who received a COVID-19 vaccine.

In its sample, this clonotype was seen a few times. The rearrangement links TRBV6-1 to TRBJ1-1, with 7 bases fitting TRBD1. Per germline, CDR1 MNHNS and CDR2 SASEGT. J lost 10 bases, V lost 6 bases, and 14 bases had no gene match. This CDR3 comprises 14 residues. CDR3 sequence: CASRDTRRGRRAFF. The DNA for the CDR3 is TGTGCCAGCAGAGATACCAGGAGGGGGCGTAGAGCTTTCTTT.

The CDR3 protein is CAWSVWQQETQYF. In nucleotides, the CDR3 is TGTGCCTGGAGTGTGTGGCAGCAAGAGACCCAGTACTTC. The chain recombines TRBV30 with TRBJ2-5; D not resolved. This CDR3 contains 13 residues. V dropped 0 bases and J dropped 2 bases, with 7 bases sitting between them. Germline V gene lookup returns CDR1 GTSNPN and CDR2 SVGIG (reference sequence).

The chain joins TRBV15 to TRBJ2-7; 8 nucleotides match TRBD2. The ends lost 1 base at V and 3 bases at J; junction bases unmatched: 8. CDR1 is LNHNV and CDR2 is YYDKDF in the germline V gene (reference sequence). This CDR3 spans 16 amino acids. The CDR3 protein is CATSRVSGGAFYEQYF. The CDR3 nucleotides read TGTGCCACCAGCAGAGTAAGCGGGGGAGCTTTCTACGAGCAGTACTTC.

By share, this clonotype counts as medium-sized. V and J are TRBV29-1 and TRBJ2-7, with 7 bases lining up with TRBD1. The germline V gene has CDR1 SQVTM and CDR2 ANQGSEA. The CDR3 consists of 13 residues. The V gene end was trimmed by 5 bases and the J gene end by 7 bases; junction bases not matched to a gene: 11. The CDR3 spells CSVSQGRDMEQYF. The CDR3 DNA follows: TGCAGCGTTTCACAGGGGCGAGATATGGAGCAGTACTTC.

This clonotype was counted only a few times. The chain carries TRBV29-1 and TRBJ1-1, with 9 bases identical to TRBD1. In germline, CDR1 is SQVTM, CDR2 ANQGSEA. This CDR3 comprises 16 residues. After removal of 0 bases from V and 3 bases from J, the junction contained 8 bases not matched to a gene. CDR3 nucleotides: TGCAGCGTTGAAGAACCCCTCACAGGGGGCCACACTGAAGCTTTCTTT. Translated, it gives CSVEEPLTGGHTEAFF.

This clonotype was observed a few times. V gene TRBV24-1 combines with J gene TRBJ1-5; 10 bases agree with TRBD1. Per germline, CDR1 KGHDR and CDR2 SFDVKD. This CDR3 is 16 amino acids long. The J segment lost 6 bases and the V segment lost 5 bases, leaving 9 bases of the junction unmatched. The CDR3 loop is CATSGPGTGEGQPQHF. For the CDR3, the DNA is TGTGCCACCAGTGGCCCCGGGACAGGGGAAGGTCAGCCCCAGCATTTT.

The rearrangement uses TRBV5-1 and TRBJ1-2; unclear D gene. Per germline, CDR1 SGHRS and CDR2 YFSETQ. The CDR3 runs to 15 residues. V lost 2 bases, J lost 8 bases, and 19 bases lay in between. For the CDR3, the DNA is TGCGCCAGCAGCTTAATGGACTGGGCGCTTAAAGGCTACACCTTC. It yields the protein CASSLMDWALKGYTF.

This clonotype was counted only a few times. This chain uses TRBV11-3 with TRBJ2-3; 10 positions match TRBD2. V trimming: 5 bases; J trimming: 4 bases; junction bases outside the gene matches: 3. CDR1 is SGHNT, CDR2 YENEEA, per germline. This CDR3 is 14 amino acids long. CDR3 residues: CASSSGGAPDTQYF. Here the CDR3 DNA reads TGTGCCAGCAGCAGCGGGGGGGCCCCAGATACGCAGTATTTT.

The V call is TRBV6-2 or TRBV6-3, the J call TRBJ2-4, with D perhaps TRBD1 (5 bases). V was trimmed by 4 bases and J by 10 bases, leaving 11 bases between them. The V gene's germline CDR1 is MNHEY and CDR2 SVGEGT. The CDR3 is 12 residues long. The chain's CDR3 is CASSSGALIQYF. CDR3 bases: TGTGCCAGCAGTTCTGGGGCCCTAATTCAGTACTTC.

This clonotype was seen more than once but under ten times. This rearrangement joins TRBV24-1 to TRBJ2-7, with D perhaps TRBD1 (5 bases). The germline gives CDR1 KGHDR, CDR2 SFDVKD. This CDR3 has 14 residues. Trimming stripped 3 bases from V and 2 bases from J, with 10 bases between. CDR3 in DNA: TGTGCCACCAGTGATACAGGCCTAACCTACGAGCAGTACTTC. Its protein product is CATSDTGLTYEQYF.

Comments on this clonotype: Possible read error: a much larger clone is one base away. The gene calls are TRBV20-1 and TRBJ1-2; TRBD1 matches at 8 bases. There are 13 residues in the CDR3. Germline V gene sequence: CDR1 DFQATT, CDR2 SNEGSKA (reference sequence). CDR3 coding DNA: TGCGGTGCCCCCAGGGGGCGAGGCTATGGCTACACCTTC. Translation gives CGAPRGRGYGYTF.

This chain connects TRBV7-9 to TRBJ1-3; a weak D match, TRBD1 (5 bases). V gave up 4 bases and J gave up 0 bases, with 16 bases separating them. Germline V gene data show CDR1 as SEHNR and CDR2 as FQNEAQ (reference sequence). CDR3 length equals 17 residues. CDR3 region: CASSSDIRAHSGNTIYF. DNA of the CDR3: TGTGCCAGCAGCTCGGACATCAGGGCCCACTCTGGAAACACCATATATTTT.

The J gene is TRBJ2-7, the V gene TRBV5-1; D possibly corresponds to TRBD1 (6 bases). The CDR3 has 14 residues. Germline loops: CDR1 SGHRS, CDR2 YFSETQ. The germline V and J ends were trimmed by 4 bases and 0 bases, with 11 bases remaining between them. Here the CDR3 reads CASSPWTDSYEQYF. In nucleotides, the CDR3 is TGCGCCAGCAGCCCATGGACAGACTCCTACGAGCAGTACTTC.

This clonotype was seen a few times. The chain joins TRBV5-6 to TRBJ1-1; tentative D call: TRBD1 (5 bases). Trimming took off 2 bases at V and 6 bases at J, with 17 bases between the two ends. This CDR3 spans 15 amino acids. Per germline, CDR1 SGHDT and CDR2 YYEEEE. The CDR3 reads CASSFIGRELAEAFF. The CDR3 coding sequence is TGTGCCAGCAGCTTCATCGGCAGGGAGTTGGCTGAAGCTTTCTTT.

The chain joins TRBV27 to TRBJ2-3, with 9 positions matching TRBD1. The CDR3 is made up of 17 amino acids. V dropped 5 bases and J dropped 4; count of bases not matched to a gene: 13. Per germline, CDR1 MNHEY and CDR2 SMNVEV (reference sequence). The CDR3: CASSLLLGTGRADTQYF. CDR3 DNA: TGTGCCAGCAGTCTCTTGCTTGGGACAGGGAGAGCAGATACGCAGTATTTT.

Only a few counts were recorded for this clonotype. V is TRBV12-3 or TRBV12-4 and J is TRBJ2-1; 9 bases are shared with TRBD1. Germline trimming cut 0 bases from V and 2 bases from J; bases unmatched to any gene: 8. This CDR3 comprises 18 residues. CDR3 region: CASSLARGNRGPYNEQFF. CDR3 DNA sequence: TGTGCCAGCAGTTTAGCGAGGGGTAACAGGGGGCCCTACAATGAGCAGTTCTTC.

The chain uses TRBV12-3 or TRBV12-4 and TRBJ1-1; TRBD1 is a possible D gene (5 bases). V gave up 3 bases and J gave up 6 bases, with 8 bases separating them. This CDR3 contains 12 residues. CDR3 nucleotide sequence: TGTGCCAGCAGTTTTAGGGGCGCTGAAGCTTTCTTT. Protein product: CASSFRGAEAFF.

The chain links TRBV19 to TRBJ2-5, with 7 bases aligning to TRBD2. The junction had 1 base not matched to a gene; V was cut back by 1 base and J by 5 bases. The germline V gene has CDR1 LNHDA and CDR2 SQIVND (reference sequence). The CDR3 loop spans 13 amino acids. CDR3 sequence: CASSIVRGETQYF. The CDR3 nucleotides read TGTGCCAGTAGTATAGTGCGGGGGGAGACCCAGTACTTC.

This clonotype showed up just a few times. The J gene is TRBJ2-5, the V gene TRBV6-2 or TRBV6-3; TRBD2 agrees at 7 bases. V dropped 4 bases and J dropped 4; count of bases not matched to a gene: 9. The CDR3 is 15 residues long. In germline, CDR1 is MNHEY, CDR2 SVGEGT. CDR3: CASSFWISGAETQYF. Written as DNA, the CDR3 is TGTGCCAGCAGTTTCTGGATCAGCGGGGCAGAGACCCAGTACTTC.

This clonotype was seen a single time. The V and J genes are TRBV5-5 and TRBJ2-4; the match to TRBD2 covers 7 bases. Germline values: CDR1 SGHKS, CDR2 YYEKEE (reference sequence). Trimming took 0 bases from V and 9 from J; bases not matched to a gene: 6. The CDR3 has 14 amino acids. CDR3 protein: CASSLDRPGGIQYF. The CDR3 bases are TGTGCCAGCAGCTTGGACAGGCCGGGGGGCATTCAGTACTTC.

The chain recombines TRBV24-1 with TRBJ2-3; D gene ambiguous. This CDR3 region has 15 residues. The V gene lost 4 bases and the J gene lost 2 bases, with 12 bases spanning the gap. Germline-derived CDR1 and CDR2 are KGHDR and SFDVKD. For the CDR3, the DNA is TGTGCCACCAGTGACCGGTTGACAAACACAGATACGCAGTATTTT. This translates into CATSDRLTNTDTQYF.

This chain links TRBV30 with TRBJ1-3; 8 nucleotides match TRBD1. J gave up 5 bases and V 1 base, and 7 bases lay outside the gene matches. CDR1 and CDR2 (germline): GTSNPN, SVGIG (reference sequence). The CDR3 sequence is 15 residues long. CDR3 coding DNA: TGTGCCTGGAGTGACCTCGACAGGGGCCGAAACACCATATATTTT. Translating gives CAWSDLDRGRNTIYF.

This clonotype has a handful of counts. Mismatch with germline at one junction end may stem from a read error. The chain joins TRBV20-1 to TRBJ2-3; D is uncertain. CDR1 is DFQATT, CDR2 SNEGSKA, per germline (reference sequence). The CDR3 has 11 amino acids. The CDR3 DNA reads TGCAGTGCAAGAGTGACAGATACGCAGTATTTT. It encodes CSARVTDTQYF.

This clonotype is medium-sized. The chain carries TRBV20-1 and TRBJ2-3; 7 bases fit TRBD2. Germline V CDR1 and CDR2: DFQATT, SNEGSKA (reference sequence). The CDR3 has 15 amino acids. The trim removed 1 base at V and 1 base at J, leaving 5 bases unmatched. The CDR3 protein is CSARVSGPRTDTQYF. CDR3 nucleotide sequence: TGCAGTGCTAGAGTTAGCGGGCCCCGCACAGATACGCAGTATTTT.

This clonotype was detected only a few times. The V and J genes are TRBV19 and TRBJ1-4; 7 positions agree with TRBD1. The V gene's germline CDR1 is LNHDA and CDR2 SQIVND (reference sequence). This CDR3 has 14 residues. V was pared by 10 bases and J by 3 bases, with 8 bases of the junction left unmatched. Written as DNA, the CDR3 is TGTGCCACAGGAGAACAGGGGTCTAATGAAAAACTGTTTTTT. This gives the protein CATGEQGSNEKLFF.

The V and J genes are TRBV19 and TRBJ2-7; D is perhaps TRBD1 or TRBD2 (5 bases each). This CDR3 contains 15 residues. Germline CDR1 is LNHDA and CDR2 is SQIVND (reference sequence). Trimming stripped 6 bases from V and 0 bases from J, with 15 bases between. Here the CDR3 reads CASRNTLGTSYEQYF. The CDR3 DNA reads TGTGCCAGTAGGAACACTCTAGGGACCTCCTACGAGCAGTACTTC. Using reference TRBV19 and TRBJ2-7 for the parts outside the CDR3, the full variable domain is DGGITQSPKYLFRKEGQNVTLSCEQNLNHDAMYWYRQDPGQGLRLIYYSQIVNDFQKGDIAEGYSVSREKKESFPLTVTSAQKNPTAFYLCASRNTLGTSYEQYFGPGTRLTVT.